The text below deals with one T cell receptor beta chain. Its antigen is not identified. Stated time point: pre-sensitization, week 0. Treatment denoted: therapeutic diphenylcyclopropenone sensitization with weekly scalp DPC. Blood collection took place prior to placing each patch test. Suited to DPC and affected by alopecia, the donors ranged from 18 to 70 years old. The sample belongs to a study of human T cells and chemical hapten exposure. Across the study: On the upper back, patch tests were applied with 0.01% DPC and read at 6 days. Study conclusions and caveats: Correlating positively with patch test score were the PT1 expanded TCR counts.

TCRdb re-analysed the RACE reads in MiXCR, keeping a single row per CDR3 protein. The sample includes about 350,000 distinct CDR3 sequences, around 5.5% of them seen just once. The length of the CDR3 is 14 residues. Germline V gene lookup returns CDR1 LGHNA and CDR2 YNFKEQ. The V end lost 1 base, the J end lost 2 bases, and 8 bases lay between the germline ends. The J gene is TRBJ1-2, the V gene TRBV4-2, with unresolved D. The TCR sequence derives from a woman younger than 35 with alopecia areata. Some clones in this sample may be carry-over from other donors' samples. The starting material was whole blood, obtained in connection with sensitization to the hapten diphenylcyclopropenone (DPC). This chain's CDR3 is CASSQVDANYGYTF. The CDR3 DNA reads as TGTGCCAGCAGCCAAGTCGACGCCAACTATGGCTACACCTTC.